Presented here are 28 T cell receptor beta chains from one specimen sequenced in a study of cytomegalovirus exposure and HLA in healthy donors. The study ran its PCR with 60 Vbeta and 13 Jbeta primers. Produced via immunoSEQ multiplex PCR; TCRdb's table is partial and in-frame only. This sample lists 93,000 or so clones; its ten largest clones have around 3.5%. Sequenced input: PBMCs. These receptors all come from a man aged 40-55 years in good health and CMV-seronegative.

J is TRBJ2-5 and V is TRBV30; D is uncertain. The CDR3 contains 15 residues. Trimming took 0 bases from V and 4 from J, leaving 15 bases between them. Germline V gene sequence: CDR1 GTSNPN, CDR2 SVGIG (reference sequence). CDR3 bases: TGTGCCTGGAGTGTAGCCTCCGCCCCCGGAGAGACCCAGTACTTC. Protein product: CAWSVASAPGETQYF.

The gene calls are TRBV6-5 and TRBJ2-5; 8 nucleotides line up with TRBD1. Unmatched junction bases numbered 4, after V lost 7 bases and J lost 6 bases. CDR3 size: 12 residues. Germline-derived CDR1 and CDR2 are MNHEY and SVGAGI. CDR3 coding DNA: TGTGCCAGCACAGGGGGCTCGAAGACCCAGTACTTC. Translation: CASTGGSKTQYF.

The V call is TRBV11-2, the J call TRBJ1-2; D is uncertain. The CDR3 has 14 amino acids. V was trimmed by 7 bases and J by 1 base, leaving 13 bases between them. Germline-derived CDR1 and CDR2 are SGHAT and FQNNGV. The DNA for the CDR3 is TGTGCCAGCACTGGGCAGAACCGTAACTATGGCTACACCTTC. Protein: CASTGQNRNYGYTF.

V gene TRBV6-5 combines with J gene TRBJ1-2; D uncertain. The V and J ends lost 6 bases and 1 base respectively, with 15 bases between them. CDR3 length equals 15 residues. From germline, CDR1 is MNHEY and CDR2 SVGAGI. CDR3 in amino acids: CASRLDPGYNYGYTF. CDR3 bases: TGTGCCAGCAGATTAGATCCGGGATATAACTATGGCTACACCTTC.

This chain links TRBV10-3 with TRBJ2-1, with 8 bases lining up with TRBD1. Germline V gives CDR1 ENHRY, CDR2 SYGVKD. This CDR3 is 15 amino acids long. Trimming cost V 2 bases and J 7 bases; bases outside gene matches: 7. The CDR3 nucleotides are TGTGCCATCAGTGAGGGGCAGGGGGCGTATAATGAGCAGTTCTTC. Its protein product is CAISEGQGAYNEQFF.

This rearrangement joins TRBV5-1 to TRBJ2-7, with D perhaps matching TRBD1 (5 bases). Between the trimmed V and J ends, which lost 0 bases and 5 bases, there was a span of 9 bases. Looked up from germline, CDR1 is SGHRS and CDR2 is YFSETQ. The CDR3 length is 13 residues. The DNA for the CDR3 is TGCGCCAGCAGCTTGGGCCTACAGGACGAGCAGTACTTC. Its protein is CASSLGLQDEQYF.

The chain is built from TRBV5-1 and TRBJ2-5; 16 bases map to TRBD2. The V segment lost 4 bases and the J segment 5 bases; nucleotides outside the gene matches: 14. This CDR3 spans 19 amino acids. CDR1 and CDR2 from the germline V gene are SGHRS and YFSETQ. The CDR3 sequence: CASSPPGLAGGLIEETQYF. The CDR3 nucleotides read TGCGCCAGCAGCCCCCCGGGACTAGCGGGAGGGCTAATCGAGGAGACCCAGTACTTC.

The J gene is TRBJ1-5, the V gene TRBV30; 7 nucleotides align to TRBD1. V was clipped by 5 bases and J by 3 bases; unmatched bases: 10. The CDR3 extends over 15 amino acids. Germline CDR1 GTSNPN, CDR2 SVGIG (reference sequence). In DNA, the CDR3 is TGTGCCTGGTCGACCCGACAGGGTCTCAATCAGCCCCAGCATTTT. Its protein is CAWSTRQGLNQPQHF.

V and J are TRBV28 and TRBJ1-5; maybe TRBD1 (6 bases). The length of the CDR3 is 13 residues. V was pared by 8 bases and J by 4 bases, with 12 bases between. Germline V gene data show CDR1 as MDHEN and CDR2 as SYDVKM. In nucleotides, the CDR3 is TGTGCCAGCGGCTGGACAGTAAATCAGCCCCAGCATTTT. It codes for CASGWTVNQPQHF.

J is TRBJ1-3 and V is TRBV7-9; D unresolved. V lost 3 bases to trimming and J lost 7 bases, with 13 bases between them. The CDR3 consists of 14 residues. Germline lookup yields CDR1 SEHNR and CDR2 FQNEAQ (reference sequence). This chain's CDR3 is CASSFTIPENTIYF. The CDR3 region has the DNA TGTGCCAGCAGCTTCACGATCCCCGAGAACACCATATATTTT.

V is TRBV27 and J is TRBJ2-3; 9 bases are a match to TRBD2. Germline trimming cut 6 bases from V and 5 bases from J; bases unmatched to any gene: 9. CDR3 length equals 15 residues. Germline V lookup: CDR1 MNHEY, CDR2 SMNVEV (reference sequence). The CDR3 spells CASRGTSREGDTQYF. The DNA of the CDR3 is TGTGCCAGCAGGGGGACTAGCAGGGAGGGAGATACGCAGTATTTT.

This rearrangement joins TRBV25-1 to TRBJ2-2, with D perhaps matching TRBD2 (6 bases). This CDR3 comprises 14 residues. The germline V and J ends were trimmed by 3 bases and 5 bases, with 10 bases remaining between them. The V gene's germline CDR1 is MGHDK and CDR2 SYGVNS. The chain's CDR3 is CASSDAGRTGELFF. The CDR3 nucleotides read TGTGCCAGCAGTGACGCGGGGAGAACCGGGGAGCTGTTTTTT.

This sequence joins TRBV2 and TRBJ1-2; TRBD1 matches at 10 bases. The V segment lost 5 bases and the J segment 6 bases; nucleotides outside the gene matches: 3. This CDR3 contains 13 residues. CDR1 is SNHLY, CDR2 FYNNEI, per germline. For the CDR3, the DNA is TGTGCCAGCAGTCAGACAGGGGGCAATGGCTACACCTTC. It specifies CASSQTGGNGYTF.

This chain joins TRBV10-3 and TRBJ2-7; tentative D call: TRBD1 (6 bases). Per germline, CDR1 ENHRY and CDR2 SYGVKD. V was clipped by 0 bases and J by 5 bases, with 8 bases between them. The CDR3 runs 13 residues. The CDR3 coding sequence is TGTGCCATCAGTGAGTCTGGACAGAACGAGCAGTACTTC. This sequence encodes CAISESGQNEQYF.

The gene calls are TRBV29-1 and TRBJ2-2, with D possibly matching TRBD1 (5 bases). Germline CDR1 is SQVTM and CDR2 is ANQGSEA. The V end lost 6 bases, the J end lost 1 base, and 9 bases lay between the germline ends. This CDR3 comprises 13 residues. Written as DNA, the CDR3 is TGCAGCGTAGACAGTCAGAACACCGGGGAGCTGTTTTTT. Its protein product is CSVDSQNTGELFF.

The CDR3 protein is CASSVADGDTEAFF. The CDR3 nucleotides read TGTGCCAGCAGCGTAGCTGACGGGGACACTGAAGCTTTCTTT. The J gene is TRBJ1-1, the V gene TRBV9; D gene unclear. Trimming cost V 0 bases and J 3 bases, with 9 bases left between them. CDR1 and CDR2 from the germline V gene are SGDLS and YYNGEE. The CDR3 length is 14 residues. Complete variable domain (other parts from reference TRBV9 and TRBJ1-1): DSGVTQTPKHLITATGQRVTLRCSPRSGDLSVYWYQQSLDQGLQFLIQYYNGEERAKGNILERFSAQQFPDLHSELNLSSLELGDSALYFCASSVADGDTEAFFGQGTRLTVV.

The V call is TRBV18, the J call TRBJ1-6; D is undetermined. V lost 5 bases to trimming and J lost 7 bases, with 24 bases between them. Germline V CDR1 and CDR2: KGHSH, LQKENI. This CDR3 spans 18 amino acids. CDR3 loop: CASSSLGDGGATNSPLHF. As DNA, the CDR3 is TGTGCCAGCTCATCTCTGGGCGACGGAGGAGCTACAAATTCACCCCTCCACTTT. Filled out from reference TRBV18 and TRBJ1-6, the complete variable domain reads NAGVMQNPRHLVRRRGQEARLRCSPMKGHSHVYWYRQLPEEGLKFMVYLQKENIIDESGMPKERFSAEFPKEGPSILRIQQVVRGDSAAYFCASSSLGDGGATNSPLHFGNGTRLTVT.

This sequence joins TRBV28 and TRBJ1-1; the D gene is possibly TRBD1 (5 bases). The CDR3 spans 14 residues. Trimming took off 9 bases at V and 8 bases at J, with 22 bases between the two ends. Germline lookup yields CDR1 MDHEN and CDR2 SYDVKM. CDR3: CASGMWGGSGEAFF. CDR3 in DNA: TGTGCCAGTGGAATGTGGGGGGGGAGTGGAGAAGCTTTCTTT.

This chain joins TRBV6-5 and TRBJ1-5; TRBD1 agrees at 9 bases. The CDR3 runs 14 residues. Germline V gene data show CDR1 as MNHEY and CDR2 as SVGAGI. V gave up 4 bases and J gave up 5 bases; unmatched junction bases: 3. The CDR3 spells CASSWDRDDQPQHF. In DNA form, the CDR3 reads TGTGCCAGCAGTTGGGACAGGGATGATCAGCCCCAGCATTTT.

The chain uses TRBV6-1 and TRBJ2-1; weak D call: TRBD1 (5 bases). From germline, CDR1 is MNHNS and CDR2 SASEGT. The CDR3 loop spans 14 amino acids. V was trimmed by 2 bases and J by 6 bases, leaving 11 bases between them. The chain's CDR3 is CASSELSGINEQFF. The CDR3 DNA is TGTGCCAGCAGTGAACTTTCAGGGATCAATGAGCAGTTCTTC.

The J gene is TRBJ2-7, the V gene TRBV30, with TRBD2 matching over 11 bases. Trimming took 5 bases from V and 3 from J; bases not matched to a gene: 12. This CDR3 comprises 16 residues. Germline assignment: CDR1 GTSNPN and CDR2 SVGIG (reference sequence). CDR3 nucleotides: TGTGCCTGGTGGGGGAAACTAGCGGGAGTAAACTACGAGCAGTACTTC. Its protein product is CAWWGKLAGVNYEQYF.

The chain links TRBV7-8 to TRBJ2-1; D is possibly TRBD1 (7 bases). The CDR3 covers 16 residues. The V gene's germline CDR1 is SGHVS and CDR2 FQNEAQ. The V end was cut by 6 bases, the J end by 6 bases, with 21 bases between. CDR3 in DNA: TGTGCCAGCAGAACAAAGGGGGGACAGACTCCCAATGAGCAGTTCTTC. This sequence encodes CASRTKGGQTPNEQFF.

The rearrangement joins TRBV4-3 to TRBJ2-2; 7 bases fit TRBD2. The CDR3 has 15 amino acids. Germline loops: CDR1 LGHNA, CDR2 YSLEER. The V gene end was trimmed by 4 bases and the J gene end by 4 bases; junction bases not matched to a gene: 6. The CDR3: CASSLGGISTGELFF. For the CDR3, the DNA is TGCGCCAGCAGCCTGGGAGGGATCAGCACCGGGGAGCTGTTTTTT.

V gene TRBV11-3 combines with J gene TRBJ2-2; the D gene is possibly TRBD2 (6 bases). The CDR3 has 16 residues. From germline, CDR1 is SGHNT and CDR2 YENEEA. The germline V and J ends were trimmed by 1 base and 7 bases, with 16 bases remaining between them. CDR3 sequence: CASSLVGWQEGGELFF. The CDR3 DNA reads TGTGCCAGCAGCTTAGTCGGTTGGCAGGAGGGCGGGGAGCTGTTTTTT.

The gene calls are TRBV28 and TRBJ1-5; the match to TRBD1 covers 12 bases. Germline V gives CDR1 MDHEN, CDR2 SYDVKM. The J segment lost 5 bases and the V segment lost 6 bases, leaving 5 bases of the junction unmatched. The CDR3 consists of 15 residues. The CDR3: CASSFGTGGDQPQHF. For the CDR3, the DNA is TGTGCCAGCAGCTTCGGGACAGGGGGCGATCAGCCCCAGCATTTT. The whole variable domain, remainder taken from reference TRBV28 and TRBJ1-5, is DVKVTQSSRYLVKRTGEKVFLECVQDMDHENMFWYRQDPGLGLRLIYFSYDVKMKEKGDIPEGYSVSREKKERFSLILESASTNQTSMYLCASSFGTGGDQPQHFGDGTRLSIL.

The chain employs TRBV7-2 and TRBJ1-2, with a possible D match to TRBD1 (6 bases). CDR1 and CDR2 from the germline V gene are SGHTA and FQGNSA. Trimming pared 2 bases from V and 7 bases from J, leaving 14 bases between. There are 14 residues in the CDR3. The CDR3 spells CASSLRPGEGGYTF. The CDR3 DNA is TGTGCCAGCAGCTTAAGGCCAGGGGAAGGTGGCTACACCTTC.

CDR3 nucleotides: TGCGCCAGCAGTGAGAGGCTAGGGGATGAGCAGTTCTTC. Protein: CASSERLGDEQFF. The J gene is TRBJ2-1, the V gene TRBV10-1, with D possibly being TRBD1 (5 bases). This CDR3 is 13 amino acids long. V was cut by 2 bases and J by 8 bases, with 10 bases left in between. Per germline, CDR1 WNHNN and CDR2 SYGVQD (reference sequence).

CDR3 loop: CASSYSPGQGVVEQFF. The CDR3 nucleotides read TGTGCCAGCAGTTACTCGCCGGGACAGGGGGTGGTTGAGCAGTTCTTC. J is TRBJ2-1 and V is TRBV6-6, with 11 nucleotides matching TRBD1. Per the germline V gene, CDR1 is MNHNY and CDR2 is SVGAGI (reference sequence). Losses at the gene ends were 0 bases for V and 9 bases for J; bases not matched to a gene: 7. The CDR3 is 16 amino acids.